Listed below are T cell receptor beta chains from one sample, sequenced in a study of blood T cell repertoires in COVID-19. Sequencing used immunoSEQ multiplex PCR; TCRdb keeps in-frame clones, though not all of them. The sample lists over 200,000 clones, over 75% occurring once. Sequencing was performed on peripheral blood. The receptors were sampled from an older man with acute or convalescent COVID-19. CDR3s include the opening cysteine and the closing phenylalanine or tryptophan. D genes are given only for firm matches. For some rows the clone size is stated as once, few or many, or as a class when expanded; others skip it.

V: TRBV15; size: -; D: TRBD1; J: TRBJ2-1; DNA: TGTGCCACCAGACTGGGACAGGGTGTCTACAATGAGCAGTTCTTC; CDR3: CATRLGQGVYNEQFF
V: TRBV30; size: once; D: -; J: TRBJ2-1; DNA: TGTGCCTGGAGTGTACAAGGGGTAAATGAGCAGTTCTTC; CDR3: CAWSVQGVNEQFF
V: TRBV3-1/TRBV3-2; size: -; D: TRBD2; J: TRBJ2-1; DNA: TGTGCCAGCAGCGTCGGGACTAGCGGGAGTCTAGTCTTC; CDR3: CASSVGTSGSLVF
V: TRBV19; size: -; D: TRBD1; J: TRBJ2-5; DNA: TGTGCCAGTCGGGACAGGGGCGGCCAAGAGACCCAGTACTTC; CDR3: CASRDRGGQETQYF
V: TRBV20-1; size: -; D: -; J: TRBJ1-5; DNA: TGCAGTGCTAGTTATGGAGGGGTTGTCAATCAGCCCCAGCATTTT; CDR3: CSASYGGVVNQPQHF
V: TRBV19; size: many; D: -; J: TRBJ1-5; DNA: TGTGCCAGTACCAACGCGGGGAAGGGCCCTCTAAATCAGCCCCAGCATTTT; CDR3: CASTNAGKGPLNQPQHF
V: TRBV7-9; size: -; D: TRBD1; J: TRBJ1-4; DNA: TGTGCCAGCAGCCCGAGGACAGGAGCCATGGAAAAACTGTTTTTT; CDR3: CASSPRTGAMEKLFF
V: TRBV2; size: -; D: -; J: TRBJ2-1; DNA: TGTGCCAGCAGTGACGAGAGTGAGCAGTTCTTC; CDR3: CASSDESEQFF
V: TRBV27; size: -; D: -; J: TRBJ2-3; DNA: TGTGCCAGCAGTTCCGGACTAGGGGGGACAGATACGCAGTATTTT; CDR3: CASSSGLGGTDTQYF
V: TRBV28; size: -; D: -; J: TRBJ1-2; DNA: TGTGCCAGCAGTTTCCCGGAGACGTCGGCCTATGGCTACACCTTC; CDR3: CASSFPETSAYGYTF
V: TRBV5-1; size: -; D: TRBD2; J: TRBJ2-1; DNA: TGCGCCAGCGACACCGGGACTAGCGGGAGAAACAATGAGCAGTTCTTC; CDR3: CASDTGTSGRNNEQFF
V: TRBV19; size: -; D: -; J: TRBJ1-3; DNA: TGTGCCAGTAGTATGGGCAGCTCTGGAAACACCATATATTTT; CDR3: CASSMGSSGNTIYF
V: TRBV7-2; size: -; D: TRBD2; J: TRBJ2-3; DNA: TGTGCCAGCAGCTTTGGGGGGGTCCTCACAGATACGCAGTATTTT; CDR3: CASSFGGVLTDTQYF
V: TRBV19; size: -; D: -; J: TRBJ2-2; DNA: TGTGCCAGTTGCCGGGACACCGGGGAGCTGTTTTTT; CDR3: CASCRDTGELFF
V: TRBV18; size: -; D: TRBD2; J: TRBJ2-2; DNA: TGTGCCAGCTCACCAGCTAGCGGGAACACCGGGGAGCTGTTTTTT; CDR3: CASSPASGNTGELFF
V: TRBV11-2; size: once; D: TRBD1; J: TRBJ2-1; DNA: TGTGCCAGCAGCCCCGGGACAGGGGGATGGGGCTCCTACAATGAGCAGTTCTTC; CDR3: CASSPGTGGWGSYNEQFF
V: TRBV15; size: -; D: -; J: TRBJ2-1; DNA: TGTGCCACCAGCAGAGGGGCGACAGTCGTTGAGCAGTTCTTC; CDR3: CATSRGATVVEQFF